The sequence of this T cell receptor (beta chain) was determined in a study of post-analysis software for immune sequencing data. cDNA libraries of TCR beta carried unique molecular identifiers. TCRdb re-analysed the PCR reads in MiXCR, keeping a single row per CDR3 protein. This sample carries roughly 800,000 distinct CDR3 sequences, 53% of them seen once, and the ten largest clones take approximately 4.3%. J gave up 1 base and V 4 bases, and 10 bases lay outside the gene matches. The length of the CDR3 is 17 residues. From germline, CDR1 is SGHRS and CDR2 YFSETQ. With regard to this clonotype: As yet, its antigen is unknown.

Points from the study as a whole: Comparison of patients with controls showed five TRBV segments more frequent in patients, TRBV5-6, TRBV5-1 and TRBV20-1 among them.

The origin of this receptor is a girl between 10 and 17 years old with multiple sclerosis. Sequenced sample: blood. The chain uses TRBV5-1 and TRBJ2-4, with 8 bases that match TRBD1. The CDR3 spells CASSLDDRGMAKNIQYF. Here the CDR3 DNA reads TGCGCCAGCAGCCTAGATGACAGGGGAATGGCCAAAAACATTCAGTACTTC.